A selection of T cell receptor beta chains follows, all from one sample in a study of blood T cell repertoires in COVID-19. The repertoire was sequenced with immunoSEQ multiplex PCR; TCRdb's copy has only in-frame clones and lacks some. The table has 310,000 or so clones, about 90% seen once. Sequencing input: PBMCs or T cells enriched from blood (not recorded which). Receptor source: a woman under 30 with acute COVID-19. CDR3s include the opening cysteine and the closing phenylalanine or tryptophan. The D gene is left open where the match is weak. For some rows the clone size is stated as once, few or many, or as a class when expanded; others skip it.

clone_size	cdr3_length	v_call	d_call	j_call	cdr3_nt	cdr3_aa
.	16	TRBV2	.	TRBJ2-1	TGTGCCAGCAGTGAAGACAGGGGGGGCTCCTACAATGAGCAGTTCTTC	CASSEDRGGSYNEQFF
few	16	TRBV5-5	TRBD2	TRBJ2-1	TGTGCCAGCAGCCGCACCTCAGGGACTAGCGGGAGAGTGGGGTTCTTC	CASSRTSGTSGRVGFF
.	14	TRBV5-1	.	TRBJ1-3	TGCGCCAGCCGGACAGCGAGCTCTGGAAACACCATATATTTT	CASRTASSGNTIYF
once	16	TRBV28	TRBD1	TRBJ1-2	TGTGCCAGCAGTAGCCCCTCCAGGGGGGCCTCCTATGGCTACACCTTC	CASSSPSRGASYGYTF
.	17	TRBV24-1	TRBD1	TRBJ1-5	TGTGCCACCAGTGATCTACAAGACAGGGGAGTCAATCAGCCCCAGCATTTT	CATSDLQDRGVNQPQHF
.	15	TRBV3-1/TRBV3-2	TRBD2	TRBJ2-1	TGTGCCAGCAGCTTGGGGAGGGGGACTAGTACTGAGCAGTTCTTC	CASSLGRGTSTEQFF
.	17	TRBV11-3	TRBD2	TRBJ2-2	TGTGCCAGCAGCCGATGGACCGGGACTAGAAAAACCGGGGAGCTGTTTTTT	CASSRWTGTRKTGELFF
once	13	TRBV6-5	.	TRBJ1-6	TGTGCCAGCACGGGGATAGTGGTCTCACCCCTCCACTTT	CASTGIVVSPLHF
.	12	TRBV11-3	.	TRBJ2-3	TGTGCCAGCAGCTTAGAGGGCAGGGTGCAGTATTTT	CASSLEGRVQYF
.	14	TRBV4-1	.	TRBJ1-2	TGCGCCAGCAGCCAAGATCAATCCAGGGCGGGCTACACCTTC	CASSQDQSRAGYTF
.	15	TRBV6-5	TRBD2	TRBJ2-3	TGTGCCAGCAGCTACAGCGGGGCTAGCACAGATACGCAGTATTTT	CASSYSGASTDTQYF
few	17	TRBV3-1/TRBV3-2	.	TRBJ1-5	TGTGCCAGCAGCCAAGGAGATCCCGGTGCCTACAATCAGCCCCAGCATTTT	CASSQGDPGAYNQPQHF
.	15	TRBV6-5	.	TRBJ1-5	TGTGCCAGCTACCAGACAGTAGCTGTAAATCAGCCCCAGCATTTT	CASYQTVAVNQPQHF
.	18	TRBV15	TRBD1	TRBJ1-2	TGTGCCACCAGCTTTCGGCCGGGACAGGGTTCCTCTAACTATGGCTACACCTTC	CATSFRPGQGSSNYGYTF
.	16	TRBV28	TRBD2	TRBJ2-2	TGTGCCAGCAGTTTACTGTCCAGCGGGAGCACCGGGGAGCTGTTTTTT	CASSLLSSGSTGELFF
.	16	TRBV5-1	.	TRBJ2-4	TGCGCCAGCAGCTTGCAGGGGGGTGGAACCAAAAACATTCAGTACTTC	CASSLQGGGTKNIQYF
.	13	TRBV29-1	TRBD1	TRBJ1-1	TGCAGCACGAACAGGGGGGCGAACACTGAAGCTTTCTTT	CSTNRGANTEAFF
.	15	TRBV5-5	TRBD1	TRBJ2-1	TGTGCCAGCAGCATGACAGGGGGCTCCTACAATGAGCAGTTCTTC	CASSMTGGSYNEQFF
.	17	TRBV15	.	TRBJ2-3	TGTGCCACCAGCAGAAACCCTCAGGGCCAGGGCGCAGGTACGCAGTATTTT	CATSRNPQGQGAGTQYF
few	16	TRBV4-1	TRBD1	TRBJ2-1	TGCGCCAGCAGCCAGAGACAGGGGTACTCCTACAATGAGCAGTTCTTC	CASSQRQGYSYNEQFF
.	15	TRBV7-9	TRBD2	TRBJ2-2	TGTGCCAGCAGCCGACTAGCGGGAGACACCGGGGAGCTGTTTTTT	CASSRLAGDTGELFF
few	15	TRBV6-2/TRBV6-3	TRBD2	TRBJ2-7	TGTGCCAGCAGTGAGCGGGGACGCCTCTCCTACGAGCAGTACTTC	CASSERGRLSYEQYF
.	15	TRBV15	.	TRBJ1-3	TGTGCCACCAGCAGAGTGGTGGGCCCTGGAAACACCATATATTTT	CATSRVVGPGNTIYF
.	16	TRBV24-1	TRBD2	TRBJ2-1	TGTGCCACCAGTGATTTAAGCGGGGGCTCCTACAATGAGCAGTTCTTC	CATSDLSGGSYNEQFF
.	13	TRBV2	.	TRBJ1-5	TGTGCCAGCAGTGGACAGCACAATCAGCCCCAGCATTTT	CASSGQHNQPQHF
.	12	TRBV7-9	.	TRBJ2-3	TGTGCCAGCACCTACGGACAAGATACGCAGTATTTT	CASTYGQDTQYF
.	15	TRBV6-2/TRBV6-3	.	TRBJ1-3	TGTGCCAGCAGTTCCTTCGGACAGTCTGGAAACACCATATATTTT	CASSSFGQSGNTIYF
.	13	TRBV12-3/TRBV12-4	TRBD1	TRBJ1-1	TGTGCCAGCAGCATCCAGGGGGACACTGAAGCTTTCTTT	CASSIQGDTEAFF
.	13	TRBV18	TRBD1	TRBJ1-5	TGTGCCAGCTCACAGGACAGGGTTCAGCCCCAGCATTTT	CASSQDRVQPQHF
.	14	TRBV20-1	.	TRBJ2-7	TGCAGTGCTAGTGACAGGTCCTTCTCCTACGAGCAGTACTTC	CSASDRSFSYEQYF
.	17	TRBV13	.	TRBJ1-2	TGTGCCAGCAGTCCGGCAGACTGGCCTCGGGTGGCCTATGGCTACACCTTC	CASSPADWPRVAYGYTF
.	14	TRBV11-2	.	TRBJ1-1	TGTGCCAGCAGCCCTACCCGGGGGAACACTGAAGCTTTCTTT	CASSPTRGNTEAFF
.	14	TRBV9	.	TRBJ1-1	TGTGCCAGCAGCGTCACAGGGATGGGCACTGAAGCTTTCTTT	CASSVTGMGTEAFF
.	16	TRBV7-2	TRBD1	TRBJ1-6	TGTGCCAGCAGCACGTGGCGGACAGGGGACGGTTCACCCCTCCACTTT	CASSTWRTGDGSPLHF
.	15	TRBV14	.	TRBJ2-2	TGTGCCAGCAGTCTCCGGACAGAGTACACCGGGGAGCTGTTTTTT	CASSLRTEYTGELFF
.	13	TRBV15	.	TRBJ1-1	TGTGCCACCAGCTTTCTACTGTGGACTGAAGCTTTCTTT	CATSFLLWTEAFF
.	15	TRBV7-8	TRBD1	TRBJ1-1	TGTGCCAGCAGCCGACGACAGGGAGTGAACACTGAAGCTTTCTTT	CASSRRQGVNTEAFF
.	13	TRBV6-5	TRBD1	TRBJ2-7	TGTGCCAGCAGTCGGGACAGGGTCTACGAGCAGTACTTC	CASSRDRVYEQYF
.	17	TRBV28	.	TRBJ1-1	TGTGCCAGCAGTTTAGTACCAGGGTACGGTGTGAACACTGAAGCTTTCTTT	CASSLVPGYGVNTEAFF
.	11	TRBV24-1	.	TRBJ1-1	TGTGCCACCAGCTACCGGGGGGAAGCTTTCTTT	CATSYRGEAFF
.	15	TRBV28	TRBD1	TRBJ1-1	TGTGCCAGCAGTAGACAGGGAATAGTGAACACTGAAGCTTTCTTT	CASSRQGIVNTEAFF
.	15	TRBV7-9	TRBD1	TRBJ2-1	TGTGCCAGCAGCTTAGTTGGGACAGGGGGCAATGAGCAGTTCTTC	CASSLVGTGGNEQFF
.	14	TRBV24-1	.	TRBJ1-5	TGTGCCACCTCCCAGGACAGCAACTTGAGGGCCCAGCATTTT	CATSQDSNLRAQHF
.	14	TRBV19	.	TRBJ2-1	TGTGCCAGTAGTATAGGGGCAGGAACAGGTGAGCAGTTCTTC	CASSIGAGTGEQFF
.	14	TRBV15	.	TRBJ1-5	TGTGCCACCAACGAACGACTGGCAGGGCAGCCCCAGCATTTT	CATNERLAGQPQHF
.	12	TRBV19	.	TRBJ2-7	TGTGCCACCAGGGGTGGGGATGATGAGCAGTACTTC	CATRGGDDEQYF